A single sample gave rise to the 6 T cell receptor beta chains below, sequenced in a study of OX40 agonist ivuxolimab in advanced cancers. TCRdb's table, derived via immunoSEQ multiplex PCR, lists solely in-frame clones and lacks some. The sample yields about 50,000 clones, around nine tenths seen once. The sequencing used CD4+ or CD8+ T cells sorted from blood, collected in a trial of the OX40 agonist ivuxolimab. Receptor source: an adult with an advanced solid tumor such as melanoma, head and neck, liver or kidney cancer.

CDR3 amino acids: CASSSGLAGIYNEQFF. DNA for the CDR3: TGTGCCAGCAGCTCGGGACTAGCGGGAATTTACAATGAGCAGTTCTTC. The rearrangement joins TRBV13 to TRBJ2-1; 13 positions agree with TRBD2. CDR3 length equals 16 residues. Looked up from germline, CDR1 is PRHDT and CDR2 is FYEKMQ (reference sequence). V dropped 4 bases and J dropped 4; count of bases not matched to a gene: 4.

The V call is TRBV9, the J call TRBJ2-3; 10 bases fit TRBD2. The CDR3 is 17 residues long. V shed 5 bases and J 4 bases; nucleotides not matched to a gene: 13. CDR1 SGDLS and CDR2 YYNGEE come from the germline V gene. The CDR3 coding sequence is TGTGCCAGCAGGCCCACCCGAGGAAGCGGGGGGGCAGATACGCAGTATTTT. It is translated as CASRPTRGSGGADTQYF.

V is TRBV9 and J is TRBJ2-4, with D perhaps given as TRBD1 or TRBD2 (5 bases each). The CDR3 loop spans 16 amino acids. CDR1 and CDR2 (germline): SGDLS, YYNGEE. Trimming cost V 3 bases and J 8 bases, with 21 bases left between them. The CDR3 DNA reads TGTGCCAGCAGCGCGTCCGGGACCTCTTTTGTTGACATTCAGTACTTC. This gives the protein CASSASGTSFVDIQYF.

The sample holds one count of this clone. The chain links TRBV29-1 to TRBJ2-7, with TRBD1 matching over 7 bases. V shed 0 bases, J shed 0 bases, and the junction held 2 bases outside the gene matches. Looked up from germline, CDR1 is SQVTM and CDR2 is ANQGSEA. The CDR3 is 14 amino acids. The CDR3 loop is CSVEDRTGSYEQYF. CDR3 sequence (DNA): TGCAGCGTTGAAGATCGGACAGGCTCCTACGAGCAGTACTTC.

This clone was seen more than once but under ten times. The chain is built from TRBV19 and TRBJ1-2; possibly TRBD1 for D (6 bases). CDR3 length: 15 amino acids. The V and J ends lost 1 base and 8 bases respectively, with 17 bases between them. Germline V gene lookup returns CDR1 LNHDA and CDR2 SQIVND (reference sequence). The DNA of the CDR3 is TGTGCCAGTAGTATAGTCCCAGGGGCATCGAGAGGCTACACCTTC. This sequence encodes CASSIVPGASRGYTF. Looking up the rest from reference TRBV19 and TRBJ1-2 gives the full variable domain: DGGITQSPKYLFRKEGQNVTLSCEQNLNHDAMYWYRQDPGQGLRLIYYSQIVNDFQKGDIAEGYSVSREKKESFPLTVTSAQKNPTAFYLCASSIVPGASRGYTFGSGTRLTVV.

V gene TRBV28 combines with J gene TRBJ2-3; D assignment may be TRBD1 or TRBD2 (5 bases each). The ends were cut back, 5 bases at V and 2 bases at J, with 14 bases in the middle. There are 15 residues in the CDR3. The germline gives CDR1 MDHEN, CDR2 SYDVKM. This chain's CDR3 is CASSDPGPLTDTQYF. CDR3 nucleotides: TGTGCCAGCAGTGACCCGGGACCCCTCACAGATACGCAGTATTTT.